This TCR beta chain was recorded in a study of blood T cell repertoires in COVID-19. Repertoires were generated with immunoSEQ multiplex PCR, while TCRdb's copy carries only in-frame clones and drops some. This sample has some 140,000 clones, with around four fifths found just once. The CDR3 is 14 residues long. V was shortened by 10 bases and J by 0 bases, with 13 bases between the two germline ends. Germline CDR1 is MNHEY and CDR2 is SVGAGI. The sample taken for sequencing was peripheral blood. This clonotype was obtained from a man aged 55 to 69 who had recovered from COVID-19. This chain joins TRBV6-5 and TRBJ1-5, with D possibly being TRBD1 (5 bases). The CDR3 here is CATARGNSNQPQHF. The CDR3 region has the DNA TGTGCCACCGCAAGGGGTAATAGCAATCAGCCCCAGCATTTT.